The entry below describes one TCR beta chain. This sample was taken from a study of T cells in Graves' hyperthyroidism and ophthalmopathy. Fresh peripheral blood, roughly 10 ml of it, supplied the PBMCs. There were TCR beta CDR3 regions amplified from RNA transcripts. A set of HTBI primers served as the primers for a first-round RT-PCR of the TCR CDR3. One entry per CDR3 protein, called by TCRdb with MiXCR from the multiplex PCR reads. The sample lists around 450,000 distinct CDR3 sequences; about an eighth were seen once. Between the trimmed V and J ends, which lost 5 bases and 5 bases, there was a span of 15 bases. The CDR3 spans 14 residues.

The sequence was obtained from a woman aged 18-29 years with Graves' hyperthyroidism. Input material: blood. V and J are TRBV12-3 or TRBV12-4 and TRBJ1-2; tentatively, D is TRBD1 (6 bases). The CDR3 nucleotides are TGTGCCAGCAGTGAGGATGGACAGAGATATGGCTACACCTTC. As protein: CASSEDGQRYGYTF.